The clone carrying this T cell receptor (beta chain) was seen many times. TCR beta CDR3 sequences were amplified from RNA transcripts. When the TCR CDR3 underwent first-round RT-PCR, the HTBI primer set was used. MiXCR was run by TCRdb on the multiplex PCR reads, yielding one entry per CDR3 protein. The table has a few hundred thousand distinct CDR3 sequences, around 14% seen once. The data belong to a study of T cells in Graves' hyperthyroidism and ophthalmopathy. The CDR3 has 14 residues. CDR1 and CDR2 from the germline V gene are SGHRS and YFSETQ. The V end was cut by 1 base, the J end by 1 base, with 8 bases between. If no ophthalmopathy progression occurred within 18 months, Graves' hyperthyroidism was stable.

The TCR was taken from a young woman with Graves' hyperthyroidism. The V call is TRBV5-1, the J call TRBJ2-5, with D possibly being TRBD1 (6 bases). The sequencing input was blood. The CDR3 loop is CASSLMGAQETQYF. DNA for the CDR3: TGCGCCAGCAGCTTGATGGGGGCCCAAGAGACCCAGTACTTC.